Each of the 32 T cell receptor beta chains below was sequenced from the same sample in a study of T cell responses to AZD1222 COVID-19 vaccine. Clones were sequenced by immunoSEQ multiplex PCR, and TCRdb holds only the in-frame ones, with some missing. The data show some 130,000 clones, with roughly 88% seen just once and less than 4.5% held by the top ten. Material: peripheral blood, obtained on day 0 of AZD1222 vaccination. Receptors were obtained from an adult in good health.

The chain is built from TRBV10-3 and TRBJ1-1; D possibly corresponds to TRBD1 (6 bases). Germline CDR1 reads ENHRY; CDR2 reads SYGVKD. This CDR3 is 14 amino acids long. The V and J ends lost 5 bases and 0 bases respectively, with 10 bases between them. DNA of the CDR3: TGTGCCATCAGTAAGACAGGCATGAACACTGAAGCTTTCTTT. Amino acids: CAISKTGMNTEAFF.

The rearrangement joins TRBV7-9 to TRBJ2-2, with TRBD1 matching over 11 bases. This CDR3 is built from 15 residues. Germline CDR1 SEHNR, CDR2 FQNEAQ (reference sequence). J gave up 4 bases and V 5 bases, and 3 bases lay outside the gene matches. CDR3 in amino acids: CASSPGTGGTGELFF. The DNA for the CDR3 is TGTGCCAGCAGCCCTGGGACAGGGGGCACCGGGGAGCTGTTTTTT.

The chain joins TRBV6-2 or TRBV6-3 to TRBJ1-3, with a weak D call TRBD1 (5 bases). CDR3 length equals 16 residues. CDR1 and CDR2 from the germline V gene are MNHEY and SVGEGT. Trimming stripped 4 bases from V and 4 bases from J, with 17 bases between. DNA of the CDR3: TGTGCCAGCAGTTTACCGTCCGGGGCCTCCGGAAACACCATATATTTT. Amino acids: CASSLPSGASGNTIYF.

The chain links TRBV5-6 to TRBJ2-7, with 9 positions matching TRBD1. With 5 bases clipped from V and 5 bases from J, the junction kept 8 bases outside the gene matches. Looked up from germline, CDR1 is SGHDT and CDR2 is YYEEEE. The length of the CDR3 is 14 residues. The CDR3 region has the DNA TGTGCCAGCAGTCCCAGGACAGGGGTAAACGAGCAGTACTTC. Amino acid sequence: CASSPRTGVNEQYF.

The chain combines TRBV10-3 with TRBJ2-3; 9 positions agree with TRBD1. J lost 2 bases, V lost 6 bases, and 15 bases had no gene match. Germline CDR1 and CDR2: ENHRY and SYGVKD. This CDR3 contains 18 residues. DNA of the CDR3: TGTGCCATCAGCGGACACACGGACAGGGGTGGGGACACAGATACGCAGTATTTT. Its translation: CAISGHTDRGGDTDTQYF.

The chain recombines TRBV5-1 with TRBJ2-7; tentatively, D is TRBD1 (6 bases). Trimming pared 0 bases from V and 2 bases from J, leaving 12 bases between. Germline V gene data show CDR1 as SGHRS and CDR2 as YFSETQ. The CDR3 is 15 amino acids. This CDR3 is CASSLASGTPYEQYF. CDR3 DNA: TGCGCCAGCAGCTTGGCATCCGGGACACCCTACGAGCAGTACTTC.

The rearrangement joins TRBV9 to TRBJ1-6; no clear D gene. The length of the CDR3 is 14 residues. Germline values: CDR1 SGDLS, CDR2 YYNGEE. The germline V and J ends were trimmed by 1 base and 8 bases, with 10 bases remaining between them. CDR3 coding DNA: TGTGCCAGCAGCGTAAAACAAAAGGATTCACCCCTCCACTTT. Translating gives CASSVKQKDSPLHF.

This rearrangement joins TRBV6-2 or TRBV6-3 to TRBJ1-2; 8 nucleotides line up with TRBD1. J gave up 2 bases and V 2 bases, and 4 bases lay outside the gene matches. The CDR3 is made up of 15 amino acids. The germline gives CDR1 MNHEY, CDR2 SVGEGT. In DNA, the CDR3 is TGTGCCAGCAGTTACGGACAGGGTTGGAACTATGGCTACACCTTC. Encoded protein: CASSYGQGWNYGYTF.

This clone was found a few times. The chain has TRBV6-5 and TRBJ1-2; D remains unclear. The ends were cut back, 0 bases at V and 3 bases at J, with 11 bases in the middle. CDR1 is MNHEY and CDR2 is SVGAGI in the germline V gene. CDR3 length equals 15 residues. CDR3 sequence (DNA): TGTGCCAGCAGTTACTCTCCGGGCCAGTACTATGGCTACACCTTC. As protein: CASSYSPGQYYGYTF.

The chain joins TRBV18 to TRBJ1-6; 9 bases are a match to TRBD1. The germline CDR1 and CDR2 sequences are KGHSH and LQKENI. CDR3 length: 16 residues. V was pared by 2 bases and J by 7 bases, with 6 bases of the junction left unmatched. CDR3 in amino acids: CASSPDPGQGNSPLHF. The CDR3 nucleotides are TGTGCCAGCTCACCAGACCCGGGACAGGGAAATTCACCCCTCCACTTT.

The chain is built from TRBV7-9 and TRBJ1-4; 10 nucleotides agree with TRBD1. J gave up 8 bases and V 5 bases, and 14 bases lay outside the gene matches. Germline V gene lookup returns CDR1 SEHNR and CDR2 FQNEAQ (reference sequence). This CDR3 is built from 17 residues. The chain's CDR3 is CASSRGTGVNAMEKLFF. CDR3 nucleotide sequence: TGTGCCAGCAGCCGCGGGACAGGGGTGAATGCAATGGAAAAACTGTTTTTT.

This rearrangement joins TRBV6-5 to TRBJ1-4; TRBD1 matches at 9 bases. After removal of 0 bases from V and 8 bases from J, the junction contained 7 bases not matched to a gene. In germline, CDR1 is MNHEY, CDR2 SVGAGI. The CDR3 covers 16 residues. The CDR3 DNA sequence: TGTGCCAGCAGTTACTCCGGGACAGGGAAGGACGAAAAACTGTTTTTT. Translating it yields CASSYSGTGKDEKLFF.

The genes are TRBV29-1 and TRBJ1-1; D call uncertain. Germline V gene data show CDR1 as SQVTM and CDR2 as ANQGSEA. There are 13 residues in the CDR3. V was pared by 4 bases and J by 0 bases, with 9 bases between. The CDR3 DNA sequence: TGCAGCGTTGGTCTCAGCATGAACACTGAAGCTTTCTTT. Its protein product is CSVGLSMNTEAFF.

The CDR3 DNA reads as TGTGCCAGCAGTTCGGGGGGGTCCGGAAACACCATATATTTT. Translated, it gives CASSSGGSGNTIYF. The gene calls are TRBV6-5 and TRBJ1-3, with D possibly being TRBD1 (5 bases). The germline CDR1 and CDR2 sequences are MNHEY and SVGAGI. Trimming shortened V by 4 bases and J by 4 bases, and 11 bases separated the two germline ends. The CDR3 sequence is 14 residues long.

The gene calls are TRBV9 and TRBJ2-5, with TRBD2 matching 16 bases. V shed 2 bases and J 2 bases; nucleotides not matched to a gene: 9. Germline-derived CDR1 and CDR2 are SGDLS and YYNGEE. The CDR3 is made up of 19 amino acids. CDR3 region: CASSVGPGLAGGQQETQYF. DNA of the CDR3: TGTGCCAGCAGCGTCGGACCGGGACTAGCGGGGGGGCAACAAGAGACCCAGTACTTC.

This clone appeared once. The rearrangement uses TRBV13 and TRBJ2-3, with 14 bases identical to TRBD2. CDR1 is PRHDT and CDR2 is FYEKMQ in the germline V gene (reference sequence). V was pared by 5 bases and J by 3 bases, with 7 bases of the junction left unmatched. The length of the CDR3 is 17 residues. CDR3 amino acids: CASSPGLAGGLTDTQYF. DNA of the CDR3: TGTGCCAGCAGCCCCGGACTAGCGGGGGGTCTGACAGATACGCAGTATTTT.

V gene TRBV10-3 combines with J gene TRBJ1-1; 8 bases line up with TRBD1. The J segment lost 5 bases and the V segment lost 6 bases, leaving 11 bases of the junction unmatched. CDR3 length: 15 residues. Germline V lookup: CDR1 ENHRY, CDR2 SYGVKD. CDR3 DNA: TGTGCCATCAGCTCGACAGGGGAGGTTTATACTGAAGCTTTCTTT. This translates into CAISSTGEVYTEAFF.

This clone was recorded only once. J is TRBJ1-2 and V is TRBV19, with a tentative D call TRBD1 (6 bases). CDR3 size: 12 residues. In germline, CDR1 is LNHDA, CDR2 SQIVND (reference sequence). The V gene lost 9 bases and the J gene lost 5 bases, with 13 bases spanning the gap. CDR3 in amino acids: CASWDKGYGYTF. As DNA, the CDR3 is TGTGCCAGCTGGGACAAGGGGTATGGCTACACCTTC. Full variable domain (outside the CDR3, taken from reference TRBV19 and TRBJ1-2): DGGITQSPKYLFRKEGQNVTLSCEQNLNHDAMYWYRQDPGQGLRLIYYSQIVNDFQKGDIAEGYSVSREKKESFPLTVTSAQKNPTAFYLCASWDKGYGYTFGSGTRLTVV.

The chain has TRBV7-2 and TRBJ2-1; D not certain. CDR1 SGHTA and CDR2 FQGNSA come from the germline V gene. V shed 5 bases and J shed 3 bases, with 8 bases lying between them. The CDR3 length is 13 residues. CDR3: CASSPTYYNEQFF. CDR3 bases: TGTGCCAGCAGCCCCACTTACTACAATGAGCAGTTCTTC.

The chain is built from TRBV5-4 and TRBJ1-2; tentative D call: TRBD1 (5 bases). The CDR3 is made up of 14 amino acids. In germline, CDR1 is SGHNT, CDR2 YYREEE (reference sequence). V gave up 6 bases and J gave up 2 bases, with 14 bases separating them. The CDR3 spells CASTLGDGNYGYTF. The DNA of the CDR3 is TGTGCCAGCACATTAGGGGATGGGAACTATGGCTACACCTTC.

This chain joins TRBV7-3 and TRBJ1-2; D is possibly TRBD1 (5 bases). This CDR3 has 17 residues. Germline loops: CDR1 SGHTA, CDR2 FQGTGA. Trimming removed 4 bases at V and 5 bases at J, with 23 bases between. The CDR3 is CASSSQTGPPGQYGYTF. The CDR3 DNA follows: TGTGCCAGCAGCTCGCAGACGGGACCTCCAGGGCAATATGGCTACACCTTC.

The chain uses TRBV21-1 and TRBJ1-2. TRBV21-1 is termed a pseudogene. This CDR3 is built from 14 residues. The DNA for the CDR3 is TGTGCCAGCAGCGAAAAGGGACCCTACTATGGCTACACCTTC. Protein sequence: CASSEKGPYYGYTF.

This rearrangement joins TRBV4-1 to TRBJ1-3; D uncertain. This CDR3 has 15 residues. Per germline, CDR1 MGHRA and CDR2 YSYEKL. With 0 bases removed from V and 4 bases from J, the gap between germline ends came to 10 bases. This CDR3 reads CASSQERFAGNTIYF. In DNA, the CDR3 is TGCGCCAGCAGCCAAGAGAGGTTCGCCGGAAACACCATATATTTT.

V and J are TRBV4-1 and TRBJ2-5, with 9 positions matching TRBD1. Germline V gene lookup returns CDR1 MGHRA and CDR2 YSYEKL. The V segment lost 4 bases and the J segment 2 bases; nucleotides outside the gene matches: 2. The CDR3 runs to 14 residues. The chain's CDR3 is CASSLDRGQETQYF. The CDR3 DNA is TGCGCCAGCAGCCTCGACAGGGGGCAAGAGACCCAGTACTTC.

The chain's CDR3 is CASSYPNEKLFF. The CDR3 nucleotides are TGTGCCAGCAGTTACCCTAATGAAAAACTGTTTTTT. V and J are TRBV6-2 or TRBV6-3 and TRBJ1-4; D remains unclear. The CDR3 is 12 residues long. V lost 2 bases and J lost 3, with 1 base in between. CDR1 is MNHEY, CDR2 SVGEGT, per germline.

This chain links TRBV7-3 with TRBJ1-1; 8 bases are shared with TRBD1. This CDR3 has 13 amino acids. Germline loops: CDR1 SGHTA, CDR2 FQGTGA. V shed 5 bases and J 3 bases; nucleotides not matched to a gene: 2. The CDR3 spells CASSAQGDTEAFF. DNA of the CDR3: TGTGCCAGCAGCGCACAGGGGGACACTGAAGCTTTCTTT.

This sequence joins TRBV6-1 and TRBJ1-1; D is uncertain. V was pared by 5 bases and J by 4 bases, with 8 bases between. Looked up from germline, CDR1 is MNHNS and CDR2 is SASEGT. There are 12 residues in the CDR3. The CDR3 loop is CASSPQSTEAFF. CDR3 sequence (DNA): TGTGCCAGCAGTCCACAGTCCACTGAAGCTTTCTTT.

The chain joins TRBV27 to TRBJ2-1; D not resolved. The CDR3 is 14 residues long. The germline V gene has CDR1 MNHEY and CDR2 SMNVEV (reference sequence). The V gene lost 3 bases and the J gene lost 9 bases, with 15 bases spanning the gap. CDR3: CASSFGPKLVEQFF. Here the CDR3 DNA reads TGTGCCAGCAGTTTCGGACCGAAGCTTGTTGAGCAGTTCTTC.

This sequence joins TRBV6-5 and TRBJ1-5; D possibly corresponds to TRBD1 (5 bases). CDR1 and CDR2 (germline): MNHEY, SVGAGI. Trimming removed 7 bases from V and 6 bases from J, with 19 bases in between. This CDR3 has 15 residues. CDR3 in amino acids: CASKGFVSSSQPQHF. As DNA, the CDR3 is TGTGCCAGCAAGGGGTTTGTCTCTAGTAGTCAGCCCCAGCATTTT.

The V gene is TRBV7-9, the J gene TRBJ2-5, with a tentative D call TRBD1 (5 bases). Trimming removed 5 bases from V and 2 bases from J, with 12 bases in between. CDR1 and CDR2 (germline): SEHNR, FQNEAQ (reference sequence). The CDR3 covers 14 residues. The CDR3 sequence is CASSLGHLQETQYF. CDR3 nucleotides: TGTGCCAGCAGCCTTGGACACTTACAAGAGACCCAGTACTTC.

V is TRBV29-1 and J is TRBJ1-1, with D hard to call. This CDR3 comprises 13 residues. V lost 4 bases and J 4 bases, leaving 13 bases between the germline ends. The V gene's germline CDR1 is SQVTM and CDR2 ANQGSEA. CDR3 nucleotides: TGCAGCGTTGTTGTGGGAGTCGGCACTGAAGCTTTCTTT. It is translated as CSVVVGVGTEAFF.

The CDR3 sequence is CASSQSAKNIQYF. CDR3 nucleotide sequence: TGTGCCAGCAGTCAGTCGGCCAAAAACATTCAGTACTTC. The chain has TRBV6-5 and TRBJ2-4; the D is unclear. CDR1 is MNHEY, CDR2 SVGAGI, per germline. Trimming took 5 bases from V and 1 from J, leaving 6 bases between them. The CDR3 contains 13 residues.